This T cell receptor (beta chain) was identified in a study of shared clonotypes between healthy human individuals. Germline CDR1 reads SGHRS; CDR2 reads YFSETQ. With 0 bases removed from V and 2 bases from J, the gap between germline ends came to 14 bases. The CDR3 is made up of 16 amino acids. The assay was immunoSEQ multiplex PCR, and TCRdb's table has in-frame clones only and misses some. The sample lists about 1 million clones, 65% to 75% occurring once. Specimen: memory CD4+ T cells sorted from blood. Stated subset: CD45RA-negative fraction. This TCR derives from a man between 18 and 35 years old in good health. The chain links TRBV5-1 to TRBJ1-2; D is perhaps TRBD1 (5 bases). The CDR3 loop is CASSLEAGSGNYGYTF. The CDR3 DNA reads as TGCGCCAGCAGCTTGGAGGCAGGGTCAGGGAACTATGGCTACACCTTC. Based on the CDR3 plus reference TRBV5-1 and TRBJ1-2, the full variable domain is KAGVTQTPRYLIKTRGQQVTLSCSPISGHRSVSWYQQTPGQGLQFLFEYFSETQRNKGNFPGRFSGRQFSNSRSEMNVSTLELGDSALYLCASSLEAGSGNYGYTFGSGTRLTVV.